A single sample gave rise to the 2 T cell receptor beta chains below, sequenced in a study of blood T cell repertoires in COVID-19. Here immunoSEQ multiplex PCR was the method, and the copy in TCRdb shows in-frame clones only, minus some. The data hold roughly 250,000 clones, with about 80% observed a single time. The source material was peripheral blood. Receptors were obtained from a human donor in a cohort sampled during active COVID-19.

The rearrangement uses TRBV4-1 and TRBJ1-1; 10 nucleotides line up with TRBD1. V shed 3 bases, J shed 4 bases, and the junction held 5 bases outside the gene matches. The CDR3 sequence is 15 residues long. Germline V gene sequence: CDR1 MGHRA, CDR2 YSYEKL. In nucleotides, the CDR3 is TGCGCCAGCAGCCAGACCGGACAGGGGGTCACTGAAGCTTTCTTT. Amino acid sequence: CASSQTGQGVTEAFF.

This clone was picked up one time. The chain employs TRBV11-2 and TRBJ2-7, with 9 bases matching TRBD2. The germline V gene encodes CDR1 SGHAT and CDR2 FQNNGV. This CDR3 has 14 amino acids. J lost 4 bases, V lost 5 bases, and 6 bases had no gene match. In DNA, the CDR3 is TGTGCCAGCAGCCCAGGGACTAGCCTTTACGAGCAGTACTTC. Encoded protein: CASSPGTSLYEQYF.